This T cell receptor beta chain comes out of a study of cytomegalovirus exposure and HLA in healthy donors. V lost 5 bases and J lost 0, with 9 bases in between. The V gene's germline CDR1 is SGHRS and CDR2 YFSETQ. The CDR3 has 13 residues. The PCR had 60 Vbeta and 13 Jbeta primers. The method was immunoSEQ multiplex PCR; TCRdb's version includes in-frame clones alone and lacks a portion of them. The table records about 200,000 clones, 85% of them present only once. The material sequenced was PBMCs. The clonotype comes from a woman aged 45-60 years in good health and CMV-seronegative. The chain couples TRBV5-1 to TRBJ2-7; unclear D gene. CDR3 coding DNA: TGCGCCAGCAGAACCCTGAGCTCCTACGAGCAGTACTTC. Residues: CASRTLSSYEQYF.